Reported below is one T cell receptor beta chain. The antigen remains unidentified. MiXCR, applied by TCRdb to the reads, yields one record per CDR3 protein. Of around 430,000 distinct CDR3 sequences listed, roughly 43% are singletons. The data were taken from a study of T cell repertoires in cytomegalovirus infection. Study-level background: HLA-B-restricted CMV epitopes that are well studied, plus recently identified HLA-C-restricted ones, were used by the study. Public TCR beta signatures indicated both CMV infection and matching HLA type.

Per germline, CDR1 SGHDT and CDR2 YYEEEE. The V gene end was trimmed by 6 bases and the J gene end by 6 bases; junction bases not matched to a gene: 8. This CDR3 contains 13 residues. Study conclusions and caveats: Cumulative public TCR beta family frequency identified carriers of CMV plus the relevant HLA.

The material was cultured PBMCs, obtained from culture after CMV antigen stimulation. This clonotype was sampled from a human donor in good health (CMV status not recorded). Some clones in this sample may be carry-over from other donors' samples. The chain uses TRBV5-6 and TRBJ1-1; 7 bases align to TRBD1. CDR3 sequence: CASIRTGPSEAFF. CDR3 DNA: TGTGCCAGCATCAGGACAGGCCCGTCTGAAGCTTTCTTT.